A single sample gave rise to the 25 T cell receptor beta chains below, sequenced in a study of CD8 T cells in Susac syndrome. Reverse transcription used 0.5 to 1 ug RNA and random hexamers. TCRdb used MiXCR to reprocess the immunoSEQ multiplex PCR reads, holding one entry per CDR3 protein. Altogether about 130,000 distinct CDR3 sequences are present, over 85% being singletons, with the ten largest covering about 0.2%. Sequences were obtained from CD8+ T cells from PBMCs. These receptors came from a human donor with Susac syndrome.

This sequence joins TRBV5-5 and TRBJ2-4; 7 bases align to TRBD2. Trimming removed 1 base from V and 13 bases from J; junction bases left unmatched: 5. Germline values: CDR1 SGHKS, CDR2 YYEKEE (reference sequence). The CDR3 has 12 amino acids. DNA for the CDR3: TGTGCCAGCAGCTTGCAGGGACTACCCCAGTACTTC. Amino acids: CASSLQGLPQYF.

CDR3 bases: TGTGCCAGCAGCCAAGGACAGGGAAGGACCCCGCCCCAGCATTTT. Protein sequence: CASSQGQGRTPPQHF. The V gene is TRBV3-1, the J gene TRBJ1-5, with 7 bases matching TRBD1. The CDR3 covers 15 residues. V dropped 1 base and J dropped 9; count of bases not matched to a gene: 9. The V gene's germline CDR1 is LGHDT and CDR2 YNNKEL (reference sequence).

This chain joins TRBV12-3 or TRBV12-4 and TRBJ2-1; tentative D call: TRBD1 (5 bases). This CDR3 region has 18 residues. V lost 7 bases and J lost 2, with 24 bases in between. In DNA form, the CDR3 reads TGTGCCAGCAAGTCGGCCCGATTTCGCAGGGTGACCTACAATGAGCAGTTCTTC. Encoded protein: CASKSARFRRVTYNEQFF.

The CDR3 loop reads CASSPDSPNTEAFF. CDR3 in DNA: TGTGCCAGCAGCCCGGACAGCCCGAACACTGAAGCTTTCTTT. The J gene is TRBJ1-1, the V gene TRBV13, with D perhaps matching TRBD1 (6 bases). Per germline, CDR1 PRHDT and CDR2 FYEKMQ (reference sequence). This CDR3 has 14 amino acids. V lost 5 bases to trimming and J lost 1 base, with 11 bases between them.

This chain connects TRBV13 to TRBJ1-3, with D unclear. The length of the CDR3 is 16 residues. The V and J ends lost 5 bases and 4 bases respectively, with 18 bases between them. In germline, CDR1 is PRHDT, CDR2 FYEKMQ (reference sequence). CDR3 DNA: TGTGCCAGCAGCCCCACGGACCTCCGAGCGGGAAACACCATATATTTT. It encodes CASSPTDLRAGNTIYF.

The V and J genes are TRBV15 and TRBJ2-5, with D perhaps matching TRBD1 or TRBD2 (6 bases each). In germline, CDR1 is LNHNV, CDR2 YYDKDF (reference sequence). V gave up 1 base and J gave up 4 bases, with 13 bases separating them. This CDR3 spans 15 amino acids. CDR3 bases: TGTGCCACCAGCAGAGCACAGGGAGGCGGAGAGACCCAGTACTTC. Translating it yields CATSRAQGGGETQYF.

Here the CDR3 reads CASSATGTLSNEQFF. CDR3 DNA sequence: TGTGCCAGCAGCGCGACCGGGACCCTAAGCAATGAGCAGTTCTTC. V is TRBV7-9 and J is TRBJ2-1; D may correspond to TRBD1 or TRBD2 (5 bases each). V was pared by 5 bases and J by 6 bases, with 17 bases between. Germline assignment: CDR1 SEHNR and CDR2 FQNEAQ (reference sequence). The length of the CDR3 is 15 residues.

V and J are TRBV6-5 and TRBJ1-1, with 10 positions matching TRBD1. Germline assignment: CDR1 MNHEY and CDR2 SVGAGI. This CDR3 is 14 amino acids long. Trimming took 6 bases from V and 4 from J; bases not matched to a gene: 5. CDR3 sequence reads: CASSRGQGTTEAFF. CDR3 sequence (DNA): TGTGCCAGCAGCAGGGGACAGGGGACCACTGAAGCTTTCTTT.

The chain combines TRBV6-4 with TRBJ2-6, with D possibly TRBD2 on 6 matching bases. In germline, CDR1 is MRHNA, CDR2 SNTAGT. The CDR3 runs 14 residues. Trimming took off 5 bases at V and 4 bases at J, with 9 bases between the two ends. As DNA, the CDR3 is TGTGCCAGCAGTACGGGGGAAGGGGCCAACGTCCTGACTTTC. This codes for CASSTGEGANVLTF.

The V and J genes are TRBV5-1 and TRBJ2-7; no clear D gene. V lost 2 bases to trimming and J lost 7 bases, with 7 bases between them. This CDR3 region has 11 residues. From germline, CDR1 is SGHRS and CDR2 YFSETQ. The CDR3 region has the DNA TGCGCCAGCAGCTTAAGTGAGGAGCAGTACTTC. Its translation: CASSLSEEQYF.

This chain uses TRBV6-6 with TRBJ2-2; TRBD1 matches at 7 bases. CDR1 and CDR2 (germline): MNHNY, SVGAGI (reference sequence). Trimming at V came to 5 bases and at J to 3 bases, leaving 6 bases not matched to a gene. The CDR3 is 15 amino acids. The CDR3 nucleotides are TGTGCCAGCAGTAGCCGGGACAGACACACCGGGGAGCTGTTTTTT. This gives the protein CASSSRDRHTGELFF.

The V call is TRBV19, the J call TRBJ1-2; D uncertain. This CDR3 is 13 amino acids long. The germline gives CDR1 LNHDA, CDR2 SQIVND (reference sequence). V gave up 7 bases and J gave up 8 bases, with 17 bases separating them. CDR3 in amino acids: CASTHFGPRGYTF. The CDR3 nucleotides read TGTGCCAGTACACACTTTGGACCGCGCGGCTACACCTTC.

This chain joins TRBV28 and TRBJ1-4, with a tentative D call TRBD1 (6 bases). Between the trimmed V and J ends, which lost 7 bases and 6 bases, there was a span of 15 bases. Germline CDR1 reads MDHEN; CDR2 reads SYDVKM. This CDR3 region has 14 residues. CDR3 loop: CASNPAGEDEKLFF. As DNA, the CDR3 is TGTGCCAGCAACCCTGCAGGGGAGGATGAAAAACTGTTTTTT.

The J gene is TRBJ1-2, the V gene TRBV20-1; 8 positions match TRBD1. The V gene's germline CDR1 is DFQATT and CDR2 SNEGSKA (reference sequence). V was pared by 0 bases and J by 4 bases, with 4 bases of the junction left unmatched. The CDR3 is 14 residues long. The CDR3 DNA follows: TGCAGTGCTAGAGATTCTGGACAGGGCTATGGCTACACCTTC. Residues: CSARDSGQGYGYTF.

This chain connects TRBV24-1 to TRBJ1-1; TRBD1 matches 7 bases. The V segment lost 3 bases and the J segment 6 bases; nucleotides outside the gene matches: 12. CDR1 and CDR2 (germline): KGHDR, SFDVKD. The CDR3 has 16 amino acids. The CDR3 DNA follows: TGTGCCACCAGTGATCAGGAGAGGGACAGTGTTGCTGAAGCTTTCTTT. It encodes CATSDQERDSVAEAFF.

The V and J genes are TRBV4-2 and TRBJ2-6, with unresolved D. V was pared by 1 base and J by 0 bases, with 10 bases between. The CDR3 sequence is 17 residues long. Germline CDR1 reads LGHNA; CDR2 reads YNFKEQ. The CDR3 loop reads CASSQVGSTSGANVLTF. The CDR3, as DNA: TGTGCCAGCAGCCAAGTCGGGTCTACCTCTGGGGCCAACGTCCTGACTTTC.

This chain connects TRBV6-5 to TRBJ1-1; 7 nucleotides line up with TRBD1. CDR1 and CDR2 from the germline V gene are MNHEY and SVGAGI. The V and J ends lost 8 bases and 1 base, in that order; junction bases with no gene match: 4. The CDR3 contains 13 residues. CDR3 loop: CASGDSRNTEAFF. CDR3 coding DNA: TGTGCCAGCGGGGACAGCCGGAACACTGAAGCTTTCTTT.

This clonotype has a handful of counts. The V call is TRBV13, the J call TRBJ2-3; no clear D. The CDR3 runs 13 residues. Trimming left V 8 bases short and J 2 bases short, with 11 bases between. The germline gives CDR1 PRHDT, CDR2 FYEKMQ (reference sequence). Here the CDR3 DNA reads TGTGCCAGCGCTCGGGCCCACACAGATACGCAGTATTTT. This encodes CASARAHTDTQYF.

The chain has TRBV19 and TRBJ2-5; TRBD2 aligns across 8 bases. The CDR3 covers 16 residues. Germline V gene data show CDR1 as LNHDA and CDR2 as SQIVND (reference sequence). V was clipped by 3 bases and J by 2 bases; unmatched bases: 8. The chain's CDR3 is CASSIAGGGPQETQYF. The CDR3 nucleotides read TGTGCCAGTAGTATCGCGGGGGGAGGTCCTCAAGAGACCCAGTACTTC. Variable domain in full (rest from reference TRBV19 and TRBJ2-5): DGGITQSPKYLFRKEGQNVTLSCEQNLNHDAMYWYRQDPGQGLRLIYYSQIVNDFQKGDIAEGYSVSREKKESFPLTVTSAQKNPTAFYLCASSIAGGGPQETQYFGPGTRLLVL.

This clonotype was seen once. The rearrangement uses TRBV3-1 and TRBJ2-2; D gene unclear. V was clipped by 4 bases and J by 1 base, with 10 bases between them. The germline V gene has CDR1 LGHDT and CDR2 YNNKEL (reference sequence). This CDR3 is built from 15 residues. For the CDR3, the DNA is TGTGCCAGCAGCCTCAGGACGGTGAACACCGGGGAGCTGTTTTTT. This translates into CASSLRTVNTGELFF. Supplemented by reference TRBV3-1 and TRBJ2-2, the full variable domain reads DTAVSQTPKYLVTQMGNDKSIKCEQNLGHDTMYWYKQDSKKFLKIMFSYNNKELIINETVPNRFSPKSPDKAHLNLHINSLELGDSAVYFCASSLRTVNTGELFFGEGSRLTVL.

CDR3 in DNA: TGTGCCAGCAGCTTGGTGACAGGGGACGCTGAAGCTTTCTTT. Translated: CASSLVTGDAEAFF. The chain recombines TRBV5-6 with TRBJ1-1, with 8 bases identical to TRBD1. The V segment lost 0 bases and the J segment 6 bases; nucleotides outside the gene matches: 4. The CDR3 extends over 14 amino acids. Germline V gene sequence: CDR1 SGHDT, CDR2 YYEEEE.

V and J are TRBV3-1 and TRBJ2-7, with D unclear. V gave up 4 bases and J gave up 0 bases, with 13 bases separating them. The germline V gene encodes CDR1 LGHDT and CDR2 YNNKEL (reference sequence). The CDR3 totals 15 residues. The CDR3 here is CASSPKLGISYEQYF. In DNA form, the CDR3 reads TGTGCCAGCAGCCCCAAACTGGGGATCTCCTACGAGCAGTACTTC.

V and J are TRBV4-1 and TRBJ1-5; 8 bases fit TRBD1. CDR1 and CDR2 from the germline V gene are MGHRA and YSYEKL. J was trimmed by 7 bases and V by 4 bases; bases with no gene match: 9. The CDR3 spans 15 residues. CDR3 in DNA: TGCGCCAGCAGCCGTAACGGACAGGGCGGACAGCCCCAGCATTTT. As protein: CASSRNGQGGQPQHF.

The rearrangement links TRBV6-2 or TRBV6-3 to TRBJ2-2; 7 positions match TRBD1. The length of the CDR3 is 13 residues. The germline CDR1 and CDR2 sequences are MNHEY and SVGEGT. The J segment lost 3 bases and the V segment lost 7 bases, leaving 2 bases of the junction unmatched. This CDR3 reads CASKGAYTGELFF. Here the CDR3 DNA reads TGTGCCAGCAAGGGGGCCTACACCGGGGAGCTGTTTTTT.

The J gene is TRBJ1-6, the V gene TRBV20-1, with no clear D. The germline V and J ends were trimmed by 5 bases and 1 base, with 12 bases remaining between them. The CDR3 loop spans 15 amino acids. From germline, CDR1 is DFQATT and CDR2 SNEGSKA (reference sequence). For the CDR3, the DNA is TGCAGTGCTCAGGACGGCCCATCCTATAATTCACCCCTCCACTTT. The encoded protein is CSAQDGPSYNSPLHF.